One sample yielded the 11 T cell receptor beta chains listed below, sequenced in a study of HIV-infected patients and healthy controls (dated by TCRdb to 2014 to 2015). Libraries were made using 5' RACE. The instrument given in TCRdb is Illumina MiSeq. TCRdb passed the public sequencing reads through fastp at Q25 and MiXCR, retaining productive beta sequences. Each record represents a unique CDR3 protein, reported with the most common genes and DNA among its rows. For this sample the table gives around 58,000 distinct CDR3 sequences, of which roughly a fifth were detected only once. Over 1.1% of the sample belongs to the ten largest clones. The sequencing sample was made of CD4+ T cells from blood. Source of these receptors: a human donor in good health.

This clonotype was recorded at least ten times. The gene calls are TRBV12-3 or TRBV12-4 and TRBJ1-1; D perhaps matches TRBD1 (6 bases). The CDR3 has 15 residues. V lost 7 bases and J lost 6, with 21 bases in between. CDR3 sequence reads: CASTHPGTRSAEAFF. The CDR3 coding sequence is TGTGCCAGCACCCACCCCGGGACACGATCCGCTGAAGCTTTCTTT.

This clonotype has only a few counts. The genes are TRBV11-2 and TRBJ1-1, with D perhaps TRBD1 (6 bases). Germline values: CDR1 SGHAT, CDR2 FQNNGV. V was trimmed by 0 bases and J by 11 bases, leaving 16 bases between them. The CDR3 spans 14 residues. CDR3 loop: CASSLDRGGHGAFF. In DNA, the CDR3 is TGTGCCAGCAGCTTAGATCGGGGGGGGCATGGGGCTTTCTTT.

The sample holds a few counts of this clonotype. V usage is TRBV29-1 and J usage is TRBJ1-2, with D uncertain. From germline, CDR1 is SQVTM and CDR2 ANQGSEA. The V gene lost 0 bases and the J gene lost 8 bases, with 13 bases spanning the gap. The CDR3 covers 13 residues. Here the CDR3 DNA reads TGCAGCGTTGAAGATGGGAATCTGTTAGGCTACACCTTC. Its protein product is CSVEDGNLLGYTF.

The genes are TRBV5-8 and TRBJ1-5; the D is unclear. V lost 2 bases to trimming and J lost 5 bases, with 11 bases between them. Germline assignment: CDR1 SGHTS and CDR2 YDEGEE. The CDR3 has 14 residues. CDR3 sequence (DNA): TGTGCCAGCAGCTTTGGCGGTAATTATCAGCCCCAGCATTTT. Its translation: CASSFGGNYQPQHF.

V usage is TRBV20-1 and J usage is TRBJ2-1; 11 nucleotides line up with TRBD2. The CDR3 is 14 residues long. The V gene's germline CDR1 is DFQATT and CDR2 SNEGSKA (reference sequence). The V and J ends lost 5 bases and 9 bases, in that order; junction bases with no gene match: 9. DNA of the CDR3: TGCAGTGCTTATAGCGGGAGGGCCTCCAGTGAGCAGTTCTTC. Its translation: CSAYSGRASSEQFF.

Many counts were recorded for this clonotype. This sequence joins TRBV6-1 and TRBJ2-3; a weak D match, TRBD2 (5 bases). Per germline, CDR1 MNHNS and CDR2 SASEGT. The CDR3 is 16 amino acids. Trimming removed 2 bases at V and 0 bases at J, with 12 bases between. The CDR3 spells CASSERRSSSTDTQYF. The CDR3 nucleotides read TGTGCCAGCAGTGAACGGAGGTCCTCTAGCACAGATACGCAGTATTTT.

The chain employs TRBV19 and TRBJ1-2; D is unclear. Trimming took off 5 bases at V and 4 bases at J, with 11 bases between the two ends. CDR1 is LNHDA, CDR2 SQIVND, per germline (reference sequence). The CDR3 runs 13 residues. This chain's CDR3 is CASSQDGLYGYTF. CDR3 nucleotides: TGTGCCAGTAGTCAGGACGGACTCTATGGCTACACCTTC.

The gene calls are TRBV6-6 and TRBJ2-2; 7 positions agree with TRBD1. The CDR3 extends over 16 amino acids. V trimming: 6 bases; J trimming: 4 bases; junction bases outside the gene matches: 11. Germline V gene lookup returns CDR1 MNHNY and CDR2 SVGAGI (reference sequence). CDR3 protein: CASSNDRVRVTGELFF. The CDR3 region has the DNA TGTGCCAGCAGCAATGACAGGGTCCGGGTCACCGGGGAGCTGTTTTTT.

This clonotype was picked up many times. The chain uses TRBV30 and TRBJ2-3; possibly TRBD1 or TRBD2 for D (5 bases each). Trimming removed 3 bases at V and 0 bases at J, with 13 bases between. From germline, CDR1 is GTSNPN and CDR2 SVGIG (reference sequence). The CDR3 is 15 amino acids. CDR3 sequence: CAWRSGSTSTDTQYF. Written as DNA, the CDR3 is TGTGCCTGGAGGTCAGGGAGCACTAGCACAGATACGCAGTATTTT.

This clonotype was counted a few times. This chain uses TRBV5-5 with TRBJ1-2; D perhaps matches TRBD1 (5 bases). This CDR3 comprises 15 residues. Trimming cost V 6 bases and J 4 bases, with 19 bases left between them. Germline CDR1 and CDR2: SGHKS and YYEKEE (reference sequence). The CDR3 sequence is CASIPTATTLYGYTF. CDR3 nucleotides: TGTGCCAGCATCCCGACAGCCACCACCCTCTATGGCTACACCTTC.

The chain recombines TRBV13 with TRBJ2-1, with 9 nucleotides matching TRBD2. This CDR3 has 16 amino acids. Looked up from germline, CDR1 is PRHDT and CDR2 is FYEKMQ (reference sequence). Trimming cost V 2 bases and J 6 bases; bases outside gene matches: 8. The DNA of the CDR3 is TGTGCCAGCAGCTTATTAGGGCTAGCGGGAAGCAATGAGCAGTTCTTC. As protein: CASSLLGLAGSNEQFF.